This T cell receptor (beta chain) appears in the sequencing data of a study of blood T cell repertoires in COVID-19. Study at large: The United States, Italy and Spain were the sources of the acute and convalescent COVID-19 samples.

Original data processing: Reference gene primer amplification gave nucleated cell count estimates. Sequenced by immunoSEQ multiplex PCR; TCRdb stores in-frame clones only, minus some. V and J calls and clone size come straight from that table; D and trimming were deduced from the DNA. Here the sample spans a few hundred thousand clones, 65% to 90% being singletons. CDR3 length equals 13 residues. Germline V CDR1 and CDR2: SGHKS, YYEKEE (reference sequence). V was cut by 4 bases and J by 3 bases, with 10 bases left in between. The TCR was taken from a woman in her 40s who had recovered from COVID-19. V usage is TRBV5-5 and J usage is TRBJ1-1, with D uncertain. The sequencing sample was made of peripheral blood. This chain's CDR3 is CASSRAGHTEAFF. The DNA for the CDR3 is TGTGCCAGCAGCCGAGCTGGGCACACTGAAGCTTTCTTT.